A single sample gave rise to the 29 T cell receptor beta chains below, sequenced in a study of blood T cell repertoires in COVID-19. The data were produced by immunoSEQ multiplex PCR, yet TCRdb's version contains in-frame clones alone and is incomplete. The sample contains some 91,000 clones, 90% of which appear only once. The sequenced sample consisted of peripheral blood. These receptors originate from a man in his sixties with acute or convalescent COVID-19.

V and J are TRBV18 and TRBJ2-2, with D perhaps matching TRBD2 (6 bases). The CDR3 contains 15 residues. The germline gives CDR1 KGHSH, CDR2 LQKENI. V was clipped by 1 base and J by 6 bases, with 12 bases between them. The CDR3 nucleotides read TGTGCCAGCTCACCACTGGAGGGGTACTCCGGGGAGCTGTTTTTT. Residues: CASSPLEGYSGELFF.

The chain couples TRBV7-2 to TRBJ2-3, with 8 bases identical to TRBD1. Germline V CDR1 and CDR2: SGHTA, FQGNSA. V lost 5 bases to trimming and J lost 4 bases; unmatched junction nucleotides: 8. CDR3 length: 15 residues. The CDR3 spells CASSPPWTGSDTQYF. As DNA, the CDR3 is TGTGCCAGCAGCCCTCCATGGACAGGGTCAGATACGCAGTATTTT.

This clone was observed a few times. The chain has TRBV5-1 and TRBJ1-6, with a possible D match to TRBD1 (6 bases). This CDR3 spans 15 amino acids. V gave up 4 bases and J gave up 10 bases, with 18 bases separating them. Germline CDR1 is SGHRS and CDR2 is YFSETQ. As DNA, the CDR3 is TGCGCCAGCAGCCCCTTTGGACAGCTCCAGTCACCCCTCCACTTT. Amino acids: CASSPFGQLQSPLHF.

This chain uses TRBV19 with TRBJ2-1; the match to TRBD2 covers 12 bases. The trim removed 6 bases at V and 7 bases at J, leaving 10 bases unmatched. From germline, CDR1 is LNHDA and CDR2 SQIVND (reference sequence). The CDR3 is 16 amino acids. The CDR3 reads CASRISSGGAVNEQFF. The CDR3, as DNA: TGTGCCAGTAGGATTTCTAGCGGGGGGGCCGTTAATGAGCAGTTCTTC.

This clone turned up a few times. CDR3 coding DNA: TGCGCCAGCAGCTTGGGACTAGCCGACACAGATACGCAGTATTTT. This encodes CASSLGLADTDTQYF. The chain employs TRBV5-1 and TRBJ2-3, with 7 bases aligning to TRBD2. Trimming removed 0 bases from V and 2 bases from J; junction bases left unmatched: 3. Germline V gene sequence: CDR1 SGHRS, CDR2 YFSETQ. This CDR3 has 15 amino acids.

The chain employs TRBV6-6 and TRBJ1-1, with a possible D match to TRBD1 (5 bases). This CDR3 region has 13 residues. Germline-derived CDR1 and CDR2 are MNHNY and SVGAGI (reference sequence). Trimming stripped 5 bases from V and 1 base from J, with 8 bases between. The CDR3 here is CASSVTENTEAFF. DNA of the CDR3: TGTGCCAGCAGTGTGACAGAGAACACTGAAGCTTTCTTT.

CDR3 region: CASSFWRGSSYEQYF. CDR3 coding DNA: TGTGCCAGCAGCTTTTGGCGGGGGAGCTCCTACGAGCAGTACTTC. The rearrangement uses TRBV5-4 and TRBJ2-7; 7 bases line up with TRBD2. Looked up from germline, CDR1 is SGHNT and CDR2 is YYREEE (reference sequence). The CDR3 totals 15 residues. V was clipped by 2 bases and J by 0 bases; unmatched bases: 5.

The chain couples TRBV7-2 to TRBJ1-2, with D possibly TRBD1 on 5 matching bases. Looked up from germline, CDR1 is SGHTA and CDR2 is FQGNSA. This CDR3 has 14 residues. The ends were cut back, 3 bases at V and 4 bases at J, with 12 bases in the middle. CDR3 amino acids: CASSFSTGTYGYTF. The CDR3 DNA follows: TGTGCCAGCAGCTTTAGCACAGGCACCTATGGCTACACCTTC. Full variable domain (missing parts from reference TRBV7-2 and TRBJ1-2): GAGVSQSPSNKVTEKGKDVELRCDPISGHTALYWYRQSLGQGLEFLIYFQGNSAPDKSGLPSDRFSAERTGGSVSTLTIQRTQQEDSAVYLCASSFSTGTYGYTFGSGTRLTVV.

The chain carries TRBV5-1 and TRBJ2-1; 9 nucleotides match TRBD1. V lost 4 bases and J lost 5; bases outside the gene matches: 4. This CDR3 contains 14 residues. CDR1 is SGHRS and CDR2 is YFSETQ in the germline V gene. DNA for the CDR3: TGCGCCAGCAGCACTGACAGGGGGAACAATGAGCAGTTCTTC. This translates into CASSTDRGNNEQFF.

The chain combines TRBV5-1 with TRBJ1-1, with a possible D match to TRBD1 (6 bases). Trimming removed 0 bases from V and 0 bases from J, with 9 bases in between. Germline V CDR1 and CDR2: SGHRS, YFSETQ. The length of the CDR3 is 15 residues. CDR3 protein: CASSLEPGVNTEAFF. CDR3 DNA sequence: TGCGCCAGCAGCTTGGAACCAGGGGTGAACACTGAAGCTTTCTTT.

The chain combines TRBV10-3 with TRBJ1-2, with 9 bases matching TRBD1. CDR3 length equals 15 residues. Germline trimming cut 0 bases from V and 5 bases from J; bases unmatched to any gene: 4. The germline V gene encodes CDR1 ENHRY and CDR2 SYGVKD. This CDR3 is CAISESLGQGYGYTF. CDR3 nucleotide sequence: TGTGCCATCAGTGAGTCCTTGGGACAGGGATATGGCTACACCTTC.

This chain links TRBV11-2 with TRBJ2-3; 10 bases are a match to TRBD1. CDR1 and CDR2 from the germline V gene are SGHAT and FQNNGV. V was clipped by 5 bases and J by 5 bases; unmatched bases: 7. This CDR3 is built from 15 residues. As DNA, the CDR3 is TGTGCCAGCAGCACCAGGACAGGGGGGGAAGATACGCAGTATTTT. Translation: CASSTRTGGEDTQYF.

The V and J genes are TRBV6-5 and TRBJ2-1; 9 nucleotides line up with TRBD1. V dropped 6 bases and J dropped 6; count of bases not matched to a gene: 3. CDR3 length: 13 residues. Looked up from germline, CDR1 is MNHEY and CDR2 is SVGAGI. DNA of the CDR3: TGTGCCAGCAGCTCGACAGGGGGCAATGAGCAGTTCTTC. Protein product: CASSSTGGNEQFF.

The chain recombines TRBV5-1 with TRBJ1-1; TRBD1 matches 7 bases. The V segment lost 4 bases and the J segment 0 bases; nucleotides outside the gene matches: 3. Germline CDR1 is SGHRS and CDR2 is YFSETQ. The CDR3 runs 14 residues. This CDR3 reads CASSGTAMNTEAFF. CDR3 coding DNA: TGCGCCAGCAGCGGGACAGCTATGAACACTGAAGCTTTCTTT.

V and J are TRBV18 and TRBJ1-5; 9 bases are shared with TRBD1. V shed 3 bases, J shed 5 bases, and the junction held 8 bases outside the gene matches. This CDR3 comprises 16 residues. Germline values: CDR1 KGHSH, CDR2 LQKENI. The CDR3 reads CASSPPQGAGDQPQHF. Here the CDR3 DNA reads TGTGCCAGCTCACCTCCACAGGGGGCCGGAGATCAGCCCCAGCATTTT.

The rearrangement uses TRBV19 and TRBJ1-1; TRBD1 matches at 7 bases. Losses at the gene ends were 5 bases for V and 3 bases for J; bases not matched to a gene: 9. The CDR3 is 15 amino acids. Germline-derived CDR1 and CDR2 are LNHDA and SQIVND (reference sequence). Here the CDR3 DNA reads TGTGCCAGTAGTTCCAACAGGGGCGGCTACACTGAAGCTTTCTTT. Protein sequence: CASSSNRGGYTEAFF.

The chain joins TRBV30 to TRBJ1-5, with TRBD1 as a possible D gene (5 bases). Germline-derived CDR1 and CDR2 are GTSNPN and SVGIG (reference sequence). The CDR3 length is 14 residues. V lost 3 bases and J 0 bases, leaving 9 bases between the germline ends. In nucleotides, the CDR3 is TGTGCCTGGAGCCCCCAGGGTAGCAATCAGCCCCAGCATTTT. This codes for CAWSPQGSNQPQHF.

V usage is TRBV7-9 and J usage is TRBJ1-1; 7 bases match TRBD1. Trimming at V came to 5 bases and at J to 4 bases, leaving 10 bases not matched to a gene. Germline loops: CDR1 SEHNR, CDR2 FQNEAQ (reference sequence). The CDR3 runs 15 residues. The CDR3 DNA sequence: TGTGCCAGCAGCGAACTCCGGGACAGCGGCACTGAAGCTTTCTTT. This codes for CASSELRDSGTEAFF.

This rearrangement joins TRBV25-1 to TRBJ1-4, with 9 nucleotides matching TRBD1. Trimming took 8 bases from V and 6 from J; bases not matched to a gene: 4. The CDR3 is 13 amino acids. The V gene's germline CDR1 is MGHDK and CDR2 SYGVNS. The chain's CDR3 is CASAWTGDEKLFF. The CDR3, as DNA: TGTGCCAGCGCCTGGACAGGGGATGAAAAACTGTTTTTT. Using reference TRBV25-1 and TRBJ1-4 for the parts outside the CDR3, the full variable domain is EADIYQTPRYLVIGTGKKITLECSQTMGHDKMYWYQQDPGMELHLIHYSYGVNSTEKGDLSSESTVSRIRTEHFPLTLESARPSHTSQYLCASAWTGDEKLFFGSGTQLSVL.

This clone was seen once. V gene TRBV7-9 combines with J gene TRBJ1-1, with 7 bases that match TRBD1. This CDR3 has 14 amino acids. The germline gives CDR1 SEHNR, CDR2 FQNEAQ (reference sequence). V lost 0 bases and J lost 5; bases outside the gene matches: 3. The CDR3 coding sequence is TGTGCCAGCAGCTTAGCAGGGGGCCTTACTGAAGCTTTCTTT. Translation gives CASSLAGGLTEAFF.

The rearrangement links TRBV19 to TRBJ1-5; D unresolved. Germline V CDR1 and CDR2: LNHDA, SQIVND (reference sequence). Trimming pared 5 bases from V and 5 bases from J, leaving 19 bases between. CDR3 length: 16 amino acids. CDR3 DNA sequence: TGTGCCAGTAGTGGGAGGGAGAGGACCCGCCATCAGCCCCAGCATTTT. Amino acid sequence: CASSGRERTRHQPQHF.

The J gene is TRBJ2-1, the V gene TRBV5-4; the match to TRBD1 covers 7 bases. Unmatched junction bases numbered 9, after V lost 4 bases and J lost 5 bases. The CDR3 is made up of 15 amino acids. Germline values: CDR1 SGHNT, CDR2 YYREEE (reference sequence). The CDR3 DNA follows: TGTGCCAGCAGCAAGAAAACCGGACAGGACAATGAGCAGTTCTTC. The encoded protein is CASSKKTGQDNEQFF.

The chain carries TRBV27 and TRBJ1-6, with no clear D. The CDR3 has 14 residues. Germline assignment: CDR1 MNHEY and CDR2 SMNVEV (reference sequence). V was trimmed by 7 bases and J by 5 bases, leaving 12 bases between them. CDR3: CASKLWADNSPLHF. In DNA, the CDR3 is TGTGCCAGCAAACTTTGGGCAGATAATTCACCCCTCCACTTT.

This rearrangement joins TRBV7-7 to TRBJ2-5, with D possibly being TRBD1 (5 bases). V lost 11 bases and J lost 9, with 13 bases in between. The CDR3 covers 10 residues. The germline gives CDR1 SSHAT, CDR2 FNYEAQ (reference sequence). CDR3 coding DNA: TGTGCCTTATCCAGGGTTTCCCAGTACTTC. Amino acid sequence: CALSRVSQYF.

This chain joins TRBV5-1 and TRBJ1-2; 12 nucleotides match TRBD1. V shed 0 bases and J 4 bases; nucleotides not matched to a gene: 4. The germline V gene has CDR1 SGHRS and CDR2 YFSETQ. There are 16 residues in the CDR3. Written as DNA, the CDR3 is TGCGCCAGCAGCTTGGAAGGGACAGGGGGCGCCTATGGCTACACCTTC. As protein: CASSLEGTGGAYGYTF.

This chain connects TRBV5-1 to TRBJ2-7; TRBD1 matches 10 bases. CDR1 is SGHRS and CDR2 is YFSETQ in the germline V gene. The CDR3 consists of 15 residues. Trimming at V came to 7 bases and at J to 0 bases, leaving 7 bases not matched to a gene. Written as DNA, the CDR3 is TGCGCCAGCGGTCCGGGACAGGGGAGCTCCTACGAGCAGTACTTC. Amino acids: CASGPGQGSSYEQYF.

This rearrangement joins TRBV25-1 to TRBJ1-1; 9 positions match TRBD1. The CDR3 loop spans 15 amino acids. Unmatched junction bases numbered 9, after V lost 6 bases and J lost 4 bases. The V gene's germline CDR1 is MGHDK and CDR2 SYGVNS. The CDR3, as DNA: TGTGCCAGCAGCCGACGGGGGACAGGGACCACTGAAGCTTTCTTT. This gives the protein CASSRRGTGTTEAFF.

The J gene is TRBJ2-2, the V gene TRBV30; D ambiguous. This CDR3 is built from 14 residues. Germline CDR1 is GTSNPN and CDR2 is SVGIG (reference sequence). Trimming pared 0 bases from V and 5 bases from J, leaving 10 bases between. CDR3 DNA sequence: TGTGCCTGGAGTGTACTCCAGGCTACCGGGGAGCTGTTTTTT. It translates to CAWSVLQATGELFF.

The rearrangement joins TRBV14 to TRBJ1-3; TRBD1 matches 9 bases. The CDR3 extends over 14 amino acids. Germline CDR1 SGHDN, CDR2 FVKESK. The V segment lost 4 bases and the J segment 4 bases; nucleotides outside the gene matches: 2. The CDR3 loop is CASSRGQGGNTIYF. CDR3 nucleotide sequence: TGTGCCAGCAGCCGCGGACAGGGGGGAAACACCATATATTTT.